This TCR beta chain was recovered during a study of technical replicates of blood from a handful of donors. Repertoires were generated with immunoSEQ multiplex PCR, while TCRdb's copy carries only in-frame clones and drops some. The sample holds some 87,000 clones; nearly 95% are singletons and the top ten take approximately 0.4%. This clone was found once. The identical CDR3 is also encoded by other nucleotide sequences in the sample. V lost 4 bases to trimming and J lost 4 bases, with 7 bases between them. Germline V CDR1 and CDR2: MRHNA, SNTAGT. The CDR3 has 13 residues. Sample: T cells isolated from PBMCs. V gene TRBV6-4 combines with J gene TRBJ2-2, with D possibly TRBD2 on 5 matching bases. The receptor was derived from a human donor in good health. CDR3 loop: CASSGTSTGELFF. DNA of the CDR3: TGTGCCAGCAGTGGTACTAGCACCGGGGAGCTGTTTTTT.